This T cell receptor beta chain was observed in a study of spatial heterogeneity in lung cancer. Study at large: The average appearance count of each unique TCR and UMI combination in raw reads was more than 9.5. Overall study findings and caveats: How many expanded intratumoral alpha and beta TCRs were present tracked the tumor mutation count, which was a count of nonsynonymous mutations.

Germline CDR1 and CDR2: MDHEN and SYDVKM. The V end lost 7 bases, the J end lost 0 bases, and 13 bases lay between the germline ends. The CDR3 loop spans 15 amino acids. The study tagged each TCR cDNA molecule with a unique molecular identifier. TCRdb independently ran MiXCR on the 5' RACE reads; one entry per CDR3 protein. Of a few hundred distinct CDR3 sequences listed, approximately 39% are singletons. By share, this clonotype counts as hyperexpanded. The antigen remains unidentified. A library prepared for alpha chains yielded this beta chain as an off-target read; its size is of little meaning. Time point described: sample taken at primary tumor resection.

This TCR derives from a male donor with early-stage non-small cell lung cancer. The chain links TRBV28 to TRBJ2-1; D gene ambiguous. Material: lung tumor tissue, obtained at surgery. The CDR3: CASTILSSSYNEQFF. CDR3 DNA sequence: TGTGCCAGCACTATACTAAGTAGCTCCTACAATGAGCAGTTCTTC.